The rows below give T cell receptor beta chains drawn from one sample of a study of regulatory T cells in long-lasting Graves disease. MiXCR, run by TCRdb on the multiplex PCR reads, gives a single entry per CDR3 protein. The sample lists 400,000 to 500,000 distinct CDR3 sequences; approximately 22% were seen once. The input for sequencing was peripheral blood mononuclear cells (PBMCs), taken when the disease was refractory, from a patient treated with antithyroid drugs. The receptors here all came from a female donor with Graves disease. Each CDR3 is given with its conserved first and last residue. The listing skips clone size in some rows; elsewhere it reads once, few, many or a size class.

>TRBJ2-7|TRBV25-1|-
CASSEFYLQGQAIFSYEQYF
>TRBJ1-1|TRBV7-9|many
CASSLEGPSEAFF
>TRBJ2-7|TRBV6-1|few
CASSPSGGAPYEQYF
>TRBJ1-2|TRBV3-2|-
CASSRASPRGYTF
>TRBJ1-1|TRBV7-2|-
CASSLVPNTEAFF
>TRBJ1-2|TRBV28|many
CASSQESATF
>TRBJ1-5|TRBV7-2|-
CASSSGSYQPQHF
>TRBJ2-6|TRBV27|few
CATRAADGANVLTF
>TRBJ1-3|TRBV30|-
CAWSERGPTSGNTIYF
>TRBJ1-4|TRBV12-3/TRBV12-4|many
CASSPYINEKLFF
>TRBJ1-2|TRBV3-1|few
CASTPRRESNYGYTF
>TRBJ1-1|TRBV6-2/TRBV6-3|-
CASTKGHLGTEAFF
>TRBJ1-2|TRBV19|-
CASSINWGRGYTF
>TRBJ2-3|TRBV7-3|-
CASSPSGGATDTQYF
>TRBJ1-2|TRBV12-3/TRBV12-4|many
CASRKGAGDNYGYTF
>TRBJ1-3|TRBV7-2|many
CASSFGGTGNTIYF
>TRBJ1-1|TRBV28|many
CASSLLWGNTEAFF
>TRBJ2-7|TRBV27|-
CASSRGLAKDEQYF
>TRBJ1-2|TRBV28|many
CASSLTGTGFNGYTF
>TRBJ2-5|TRBV5-5|-
CASSLFTSETQYF
>TRBJ2-7|TRBV20-1|-
CSARGQGANEQYF
>TRBJ2-7|TRBV27|-
CASSPEQGRKSYF
>TRBJ1-5|TRBV24-1|-
CATSAGGQTPQHF
>TRBJ1-1|TRBV6-1|many
CASILTRQVTEAFF
>TRBJ1-1|TRBV7-9|-
CASSLKLEAFF
>TRBJ1-2|TRBV28|many
CASSARDRLNYGYTF
>TRBJ1-6|TRBV7-2|many
CASSLGGSNSPLHF
>TRBJ1-4|TRBV12-5|many
CASGLVYAGRYFNEKLFF
>TRBJ2-5|TRBV20-1|many
CSASKGRQETQYF
>TRBJ1-2|TRBV7-3|many
CASSLGGQIKGGYTF
>TRBJ2-7|TRBV7-2|few
CASSLVAGKDEQYF
>TRBJ2-5|TRBV27|few
CASSLTSGGPIQETQYF
>TRBJ1-4|TRBV5-5|many
CASSVWGGEKLFF
>TRBJ1-4|TRBV12-3/TRBV12-4|many
CASSWEGEKLFF
>TRBJ2-7|TRBV7-2|many
CASSYSGGQGFYEQYF
>TRBJ1-1|TRBV30|many
CAWSDLNTEAFF
>TRBJ1-4|TRBV24-1|few
CATSDFDRLGTDNEKLFF
>TRBJ1-4|TRBV5-5|few
CASSWTLTTNEKLFF
>TRBJ1-1|TRBV7-9|few
CASSLTGVATEAFF
>TRBJ2-1|TRBV28|-
CASSPSWTGRPLF
>TRBJ1-5|TRBV28|many
CASSLEQGVQPQHF
>TRBJ1-1|TRBV11-2|many
CASSGTEAFF
>TRBJ2-4|TRBV19|few
CASSMFGRLAKNIQYF